A selection of T cell receptor beta chains follows, all from one sample in a study of early T cells in non-severe SARS-CoV-2 infection. Each CDR3 protein is one row after TCRdb ran MiXCR on the 5' RACE reads. Among about 66,000 distinct CDR3 sequences listed, approximately 13% were seen once. The sequencing input was whole blood. Receptors originate from an adult who was a healthcare worker with PCR-confirmed SARS-CoV-2 infection or an uninfected control (not recorded which). Each CDR3 is given with its conserved first and last residue. The D gene is left open where the match is weak. For some rows the clone size is stated as once, few or many, or as a class when expanded; others skip it.

>NA|TRBV20-1|TRBJ1-2|NA
TGCAGTGCTAGGGGGGCCAGTAACTATGGCTACACCTTC
CSARGASNYGYTF
>NA|TRBV2|TRBJ2-1|TRBD1
TGTGCCAGTAAAGGACAGGGCGCCAATGAGCAGTTCTTC
CASKGQGANEQFF
>many|TRBV29-1|TRBJ2-3|NA
TGCAGCGTGTCTGGCGGGACCGGGTATGGTACGCAGTATTTT
CSVSGGTGYGTQYF
>many|TRBV24-1|TRBJ2-7|NA
TGTGCCACCATGGGACAAAGCTACGAGCAGTACTTC
CATMGQSYEQYF
>few|TRBV6-6|TRBJ2-3|TRBD2
TGTGCCAGCAGTCAGACCGGGACTAGCGGCACAGATACGCAGTATTTT
CASSQTGTSGTDTQYF
>many|TRBV20-1|TRBJ2-7|NA
TGCAGTGCCTCCAGACTAGATCACTTGTACGAGCAGTACTTC
CSASRLDHLYEQYF
>few|TRBV29-1|TRBJ1-1|NA
TGCAGCGTTGATCCCGGGAACACTGAAGCTTTCTTT
CSVDPGNTEAFF
>few|TRBV12-3/TRBV12-4|TRBJ2-2|NA
TGTGCCAGTAGGTGGCAGAACACCGGGGAGCTGTTTTTT
CASRWQNTGELFF
>few|TRBV2|TRBJ1-1|NA
TGTGCCAGCAAAATCGATGGCCTAACTGAAGCTTTCTTT
CASKIDGLTEAFF
>many|TRBV10-3|TRBJ2-1|TRBD2
TGTGCCATCAGTCGACTAGCGGGAGACAATGAGCAGTTCTTC
CAISRLAGDNEQFF
>NA|TRBV20-1|TRBJ2-7|NA
TGCAGTGCTAGACGCGGGTCTACGGAGCAGTACTTC
CSARRGSTEQYF
>few|TRBV7-6|TRBJ2-2|NA
TGTGCCAGCAGCCAAAGGGTTGAGGGCGGGGAGCTGTTTTTT
CASSQRVEGGELFF
>NA|TRBV5-1|TRBJ2-7|TRBD1
TGCGCCAGCAGCTTAGCGGCCGCAGGGGGCGGCGAGCAGTACTTC
CASSLAAAGGGEQYF
>NA|TRBV10-3|TRBJ2-7|NA
TGTGCCATCAGTGAGTCCGGTAGCGGAACCTACGAGCAGTACTTC
CAISESGSGTYEQYF